This T cell receptor (beta chain) was recorded in a study of blood T cells in healthy people across ages. Points from the study as a whole: Age advanced and TCR beta diversity per million T cells fell, roughly linearly.

The CDR3 extends over 11 amino acids. Germline-derived CDR1 and CDR2 are MNHEY and SMNVEV (reference sequence). V was pared by 6 bases and J by 7 bases, with 8 bases between. A sample-barcoded 5' primer and a J-beta primer mix were used in a second PCR of roughly 7 to 12 cycles. TCRdb analysed the 5' RACE reads with MiXCR anew, one entry per CDR3 protein. The table has a few hundred thousand distinct CDR3 sequences, about 55% seen once. Points on this clonotype: Its matching antigen is unknown.

Sample: blood. The sequence came from a man aged 55 to 70 in good health. The chain is built from TRBV27 and TRBJ2-3; unclear D gene. CDR3 nucleotide sequence: TGTGCCAGCAGCCAACAAAATACGCAGTATTTT. The encoded protein is CASSQQNTQYF.